These 15 T cell receptor beta chains originate from one sample sequenced in a study of blood T cell repertoires in COVID-19. The protocol was immunoSEQ multiplex PCR, while the TCRdb copy is restricted to in-frame clones and leaves out a portion. The data show approximately 190,000 clones, about four fifths seen once. The sample comprised peripheral blood. Source of these receptors: a woman between 40 and 55 years old with acute or convalescent COVID-19.

The chain links TRBV18 to TRBJ2-1; D gene uncertain. Germline lookup yields CDR1 KGHSH and CDR2 LQKENI. The CDR3 consists of 12 residues. The V and J ends lost 6 bases and 10 bases respectively, with 13 bases between them. CDR3 DNA: TGTGCCAGCTCCCAAAACCCCGGGGAGCAGTTCTTC. This translates into CASSQNPGEQFF.

As concerns this clone: The same CDR3 is also encoded by other DNA sequences in this sample. The chain joins TRBV5-4 to TRBJ2-1, with 7 nucleotides matching TRBD2. The CDR3 runs to 17 residues. V gave up 0 bases and J gave up 0 bases; unmatched junction bases: 6. Per the germline V gene, CDR1 is SGHNT and CDR2 is YYREEE (reference sequence). Here the CDR3 reads CASSLGSGTSSYNEQFF. In nucleotides, the CDR3 is TGTGCCAGCAGCTTGGGGAGCGGGACCAGCTCCTACAATGAGCAGTTCTTC.

V and J are TRBV5-6 and TRBJ1-6; D is possibly TRBD1 (6 bases). V gave up 4 bases and J gave up 10 bases, with 15 bases separating them. CDR3 length: 14 residues. Germline lookup yields CDR1 SGHDT and CDR2 YYEEEE. CDR3 protein: CASSQTGRESPLHF. Here the CDR3 DNA reads TGTGCCAGCAGCCAGACAGGTCGTGAATCACCCCTCCACTTT.

There are a few counts of this clone. The chain is built from TRBV11-2 and TRBJ2-1; TRBD2 matches 12 bases. This CDR3 contains 16 residues. V was clipped by 3 bases and J by 8 bases; unmatched bases: 8. Germline V gene data show CDR1 as SGHAT and CDR2 as FQNNGV. The CDR3 nucleotides read TGTGCCAGCAGCTTTGCTCTAGCGGGAGGGCCATATGAGCAGTTCTTC. Its protein is CASSFALAGGPYEQFF.

The rearrangement uses TRBV12-3 or TRBV12-4 and TRBJ1-1; no clear D. With 4 bases removed from V and 8 bases from J, the gap between germline ends came to 11 bases. This CDR3 region has 12 residues. The DNA for the CDR3 is TGTGCCAGCAGTTGGGCCTCAAACGAAGCTTTCTTT. This encodes CASSWASNEAFF.

This chain joins TRBV18 and TRBJ1-2; no clear D. The V end lost 4 bases, the J end lost 6 bases, and 9 bases lay between the germline ends. CDR1 is KGHSH and CDR2 is LQKENI in the germline V gene. This CDR3 is 12 amino acids long. The CDR3 sequence is CASSLNGDGYTF. For the CDR3, the DNA is TGTGCCAGCTCACTCAACGGTGATGGCTACACCTTC.

In its sample, this clone was seen a few times. The chain employs TRBV5-4 and TRBJ1-1; D remains unclear. The CDR3 has 14 amino acids. The V and J ends lost 2 bases and 0 bases respectively, with 8 bases between them. The germline CDR1 and CDR2 sequences are SGHNT and YYREEE (reference sequence). CDR3 in amino acids: CASSFWAMNTEAFF. The CDR3 region has the DNA TGTGCCAGCAGCTTCTGGGCCATGAACACTGAAGCTTTCTTT.

V usage is TRBV7-6 and J usage is TRBJ2-1, with 12 bases identical to TRBD2. Germline V gene lookup returns CDR1 SGHVS and CDR2 FNYEAQ. The V gene end was trimmed by 5 bases and the J gene end by 8 bases; junction bases not matched to a gene: 10. The CDR3 extends over 16 amino acids. The CDR3 sequence: CASSPPTSGRRDEQFF. For the CDR3, the DNA is TGTGCCAGCAGCCCACCGACTAGCGGGAGAAGGGATGAGCAGTTCTTC. The whole variable domain, filled in from reference TRBV7-6 and TRBJ2-1, reads GAGVSQSPRYKVTKRGQDVALRCDPISGHVSLYWYRQALGQGPEFLTYFNYEAQQDKSGLPNDRFSAERPEGSISTLTIQRTEQRDSAMYRCASSPPTSGRRDEQFFGPGTRLTVL.

This chain uses TRBV14 with TRBJ2-1; 8 nucleotides agree with TRBD2. Unmatched junction bases numbered 11, after V lost 6 bases and J lost 7 bases. Germline values: CDR1 SGHDN, CDR2 FVKESK. This CDR3 spans 15 amino acids. CDR3 DNA sequence: TGTGCCAGCAGTCAAACTAGCGGACTCTGGAATGAGCAGTTCTTC. Protein product: CASSQTSGLWNEQFF.

The CDR3 DNA sequence: TGTGCCAGCAGAAGCGGGAAGGGTGAGCAGTTCTTC. Its protein product is CASRSGKGEQFF. This rearrangement joins TRBV6-5 to TRBJ2-1, with 7 bases aligning to TRBD2. The CDR3 length is 12 residues. In germline, CDR1 is MNHEY, CDR2 SVGAGI. Trimming at V came to 6 bases and at J to 9 bases, leaving 5 bases not matched to a gene.

The chain's CDR3 is CATSEGRTATNEKLFF. CDR3 coding DNA: TGTGCCACCAGCGAGGGAAGGACGGCAACTAATGAAAAACTGTTTTTT. V gene TRBV15 combines with J gene TRBJ1-4; D ambiguous. V was clipped by 5 bases and J by 0 bases, with 13 bases between them. The CDR3 spans 16 residues. The V gene's germline CDR1 is LNHNV and CDR2 YYDKDF (reference sequence). Based on the CDR3 plus reference TRBV15 and TRBJ1-4, the full variable domain is DAMVIQNPRYQVTQFGKPVTLSCSQTLNHNVMYWYQQKSSQAPKLLFHYYDKDFNNEADTPDNFQSRRPNTSFCFLDIRSPGLGDTAMYLCATSEGRTATNEKLFFGSGTQLSVL.

This chain joins TRBV11-2 and TRBJ2-1; 7 bases line up with TRBD2. The CDR3 runs to 18 residues. V trimming: 0 bases; J trimming: 7 bases; junction bases outside the gene matches: 15. Germline V gene lookup returns CDR1 SGHAT and CDR2 FQNNGV. As DNA, the CDR3 is TGTGCCAGCAGCTTAGATATCTTGGTGTCTAGCGGCAAGAATGAGCAGTTCTTC. The encoded protein is CASSLDILVSSGKNEQFF.

The genes are TRBV2 and TRBJ2-1; TRBD2 agrees at 13 bases. The junction had 13 bases not matched to a gene; V was cut back by 8 bases and J by 15 bases. CDR3 size: 14 residues. From germline, CDR1 is SNHLY and CDR2 FYNNEI. CDR3 residues: CASRISGLAGVTFF. CDR3 in DNA: TGTGCCAGCCGTATCAGCGGACTAGCGGGAGTTACGTTCTTC.

The CDR3 DNA sequence: TGTGCCAGCAGCCCAAGACAGTTGAACACTGAAGCTTTCTTT. This translates into CASSPRQLNTEAFF. This sequence joins TRBV7-6 and TRBJ1-1, with D tentatively TRBD1 (5 bases). Germline V gene sequence: CDR1 SGHVS, CDR2 FNYEAQ. The CDR3 covers 14 residues. Deletions cut 5 bases from V and 0 bases from J, with 10 bases between. The full variable domain, with the rest looked up from reference TRBV7-6 and TRBJ1-1, is GAGVSQSPRYKVTKRGQDVALRCDPISGHVSLYWYRQALGQGPEFLTYFNYEAQQDKSGLPNDRFSAERPEGSISTLTIQRTEQRDSAMYRCASSPRQLNTEAFFGQGTRLTVV.

This chain links TRBV27 with TRBJ2-7; TRBD1 is a possible D gene (5 bases). Germline assignment: CDR1 MNHEY and CDR2 SMNVEV (reference sequence). This CDR3 has 13 residues. Trimming took off 0 bases at V and 4 bases at J, with 7 bases between the two ends. Written as DNA, the CDR3 is TGTGCCAGCAGTTTATCGACAGCTTACGAGCAGTACTTC. Protein product: CASSLSTAYEQYF.